These T cell receptor beta chains were read from a single sample in a study of blood T cell repertoires in COVID-19. The assay was immunoSEQ multiplex PCR, and TCRdb's table has in-frame clones only and misses some. The sample includes roughly 240,000 clones, 88% seen only once; the top ten take 2% to 2.5%. The sequencing input was PBMCs or T cells enriched from blood (not recorded which). These receptors came from a woman aged 40 to 50 with acute COVID-19. Both conserved end residues are trimmed from each CDR3. The D gene is left open where the match is weak.

NA | TRBJ1-3 | TRBV6-6 | ASSYPQGYTIY
TRBD2 | TRBJ2-5 | TRBV5-4 | ASSLLAGGETQY
TRBD2 | TRBJ2-1 | TRBV5-5 | ASSWADTSGANEQF
NA | TRBJ2-5 | TRBV5-1 | ASSLGSAGGETQY
TRBD2 | TRBJ2-7 | TRBV5-4 | ASSFSGGPSYEQY
NA | TRBJ2-1 | TRBV3-1/TRBV3-2 | ASSHTTRAPSYNEQF
NA | TRBJ2-7 | TRBV29-1 | SVENDSSYEQY
NA | TRBJ1-3 | TRBV6-5 | ASIETGSGNTIY
NA | TRBJ2-2 | TRBV7-2 | ASSWDTPTGELF
NA | TRBJ1-2 | TRBV5-8 | ASSLREGEKGYT
TRBD1 | TRBJ1-6 | TRBV7-9 | ASSLSGGQGNSPLH
NA | TRBJ1-1 | TRBV21-1 | ASSKEDTPAEAF
TRBD1 | TRBJ1-2 | TRBV4-1 | ASSQVPRDRDGYT
TRBD1 | TRBJ1-1 | TRBV2 | ASSWTTFGDSENTEAF
NA | TRBJ2-2 | TRBV7-2 | ASSLDGGAGELF
TRBD1 | TRBJ2-1 | TRBV12-3/TRBV12-4 | ASSRQGQQF
NA | TRBJ1-4 | TRBV25-1 | ASSGTRANEKLF
NA | TRBJ1-1 | TRBV5-6 | ASSLGGNTEAF
TRBD1 | TRBJ1-5 | TRBV5-1 | ASSLGDRPLAPQH
NA | TRBJ2-3 | TRBV19 | ASSMTAVGHTQY
NA | TRBJ2-3 | TRBV5-6 | ASSSGRTDTQY
TRBD2 | TRBJ2-1 | TRBV7-8 | ASSLGLAGANNEQF
NA | TRBJ1-1 | TRBV5-1 | ASSWGTPSDTEAF
TRBD1 | TRBJ1-5 | TRBV2 | ASRGTGEWQPQH
TRBD1 | TRBJ2-2 | TRBV3-1/TRBV3-2 | ASSQGQGSSGELF
TRBD1 | TRBJ2-1 | TRBV14 | ASSLRDRGHEQF